This T cell receptor beta chain was obtained from a study of shared clonotypes between healthy human individuals. Findings and caveats of the study: Naive subsets tended to show greater estimated richness than memory subsets.

Produced via immunoSEQ multiplex PCR; TCRdb's table is partial and in-frame only. Of around 1.1 million clones listed, roughly 80% are singletons. On this clone: What it binds is unknown.

The specimen was memory CD4+ T cells from PBMCs. The subset here: CD45RA-negative fraction. The clonotype originates from a man younger than 35 in good health. Some clones in this sample may be carry-over from other donors' samples.

The CDR3 loop is CASSQLAGGPETQYF. Here the CDR3 DNA reads TGCGCCAGCAGCCAACTAGCGGGAGGGCCGGAGACCCAGTACTTC. The chain employs TRBV5-1 and TRBJ2-5; 13 nucleotides line up with TRBD2. The V gene's germline CDR1 is SGHRS and CDR2 YFSETQ. V was pared by 4 bases and J by 5 bases, with 5 bases of the junction left unmatched. The length of the CDR3 is 15 residues. The whole variable domain, filled in from reference TRBV5-1 and TRBJ2-5, reads KAGVTQTPRYLIKTRGQQVTLSCSPISGHRSVSWYQQTPGQGLQFLFEYFSETQRNKGNFPGRFSGRQFSNSRSEMNVSTLELGDSALYLCASSQLAGGPETQYFGPGTRLLVL.